The sequence of this TCR beta chain was determined in a study of spatial heterogeneity in lung cancer. A unique molecular identifier was carried by every single TCR cDNA molecule. From the 5' RACE reads, TCRdb called clonotypes with MiXCR, one entry per CDR3 protein. The sample has around 24,000 distinct CDR3 sequences, about 7% seen once. Germline V gene lookup returns CDR1 SGHTA and CDR2 FQGNSA. Between the trimmed V and J ends, which lost 5 bases and 6 bases, there was a span of 15 bases. This CDR3 contains 14 residues. Specified time point: sample taken at primary tumor resection. Extraction of whole RNA from tumor, nontumor lung or frozen PBMC preceded unsorted sequencing.

The material was PBMCs, obtained at surgery. The V and J genes are TRBV7-2 and TRBJ2-3; tentatively, D is TRBD1 or TRBD2 (5 bases each). This clonotype originated in a male donor with early-stage non-small cell lung cancer. CDR3 amino acids: CASSPGTRLDTQYF. The CDR3 coding sequence is TGTGCCAGCAGCCCCGGGACCCGCCTGGATACGCAGTATTTT.